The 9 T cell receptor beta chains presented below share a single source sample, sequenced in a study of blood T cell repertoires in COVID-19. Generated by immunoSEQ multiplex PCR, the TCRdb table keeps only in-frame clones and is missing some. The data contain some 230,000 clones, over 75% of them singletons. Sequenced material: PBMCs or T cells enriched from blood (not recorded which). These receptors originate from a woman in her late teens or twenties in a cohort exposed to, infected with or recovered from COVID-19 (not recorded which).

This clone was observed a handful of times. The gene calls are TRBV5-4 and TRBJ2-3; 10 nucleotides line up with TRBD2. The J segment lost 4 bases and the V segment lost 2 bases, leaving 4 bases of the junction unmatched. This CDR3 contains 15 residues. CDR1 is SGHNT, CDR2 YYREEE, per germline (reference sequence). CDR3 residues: CASSLAGGRPDTQYF. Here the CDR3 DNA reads TGTGCCAGCAGCTTAGCGGGAGGGCGGCCAGATACGCAGTATTTT.

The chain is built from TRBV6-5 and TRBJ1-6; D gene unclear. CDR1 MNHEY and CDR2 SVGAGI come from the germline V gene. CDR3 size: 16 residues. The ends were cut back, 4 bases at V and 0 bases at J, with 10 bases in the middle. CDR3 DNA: TGTGCCAGCAGTTTGATGCTTAGCTCCTATAATTCACCCCTCCACTTT. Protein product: CASSLMLSSYNSPLHF.

The CDR3 DNA follows: TGTGCCAGCAGCCAAGATAGGGGCGCATTGACTGAAGCTTTCTTT. Protein product: CASSQDRGALTEAFF. V is TRBV3-1 (or the pseudogene TRBV3-2) and J is TRBJ1-1, with D perhaps matching TRBD1 (5 bases). Germline CDR1 is LGHDT and CDR2 is YNNKEL (reference sequence). The CDR3 is 15 amino acids. With 0 bases removed from V and 5 bases from J, the gap between germline ends came to 13 bases.

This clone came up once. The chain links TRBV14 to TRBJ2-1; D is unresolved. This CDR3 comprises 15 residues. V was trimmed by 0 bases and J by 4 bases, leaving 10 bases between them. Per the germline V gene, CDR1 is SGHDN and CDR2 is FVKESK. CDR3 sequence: CASSQETHGYNEQFF. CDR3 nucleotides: TGTGCCAGCAGCCAAGAAACCCACGGGTACAATGAGCAGTTCTTC.

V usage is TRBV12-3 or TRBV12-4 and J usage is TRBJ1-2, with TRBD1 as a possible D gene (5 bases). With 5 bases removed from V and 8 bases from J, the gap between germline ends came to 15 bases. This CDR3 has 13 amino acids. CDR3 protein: CASSLRGRRGYTF. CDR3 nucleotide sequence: TGTGCCAGCAGTCTAAGGGGCCGTCGGGGCTACACCTTC.

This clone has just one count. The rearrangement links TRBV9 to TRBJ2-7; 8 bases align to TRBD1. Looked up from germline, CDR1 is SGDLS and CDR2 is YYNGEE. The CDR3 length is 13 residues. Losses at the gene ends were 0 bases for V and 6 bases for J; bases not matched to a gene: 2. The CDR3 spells CASSVADRGEQYF. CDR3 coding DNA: TGTGCCAGCAGCGTAGCCGACAGGGGCGAGCAGTACTTC.

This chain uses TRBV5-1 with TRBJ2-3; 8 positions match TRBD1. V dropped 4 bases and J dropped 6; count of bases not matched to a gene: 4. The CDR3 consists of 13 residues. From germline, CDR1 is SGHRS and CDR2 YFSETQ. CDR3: CASSTQGADTQYF. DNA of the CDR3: TGCGCCAGCAGCACTCAGGGGGCGGATACGCAGTATTTT.

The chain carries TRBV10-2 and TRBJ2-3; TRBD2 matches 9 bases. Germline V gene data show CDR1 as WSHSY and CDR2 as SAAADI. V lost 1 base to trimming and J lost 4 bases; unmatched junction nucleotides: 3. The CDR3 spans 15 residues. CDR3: CASSELAGASDTQYF. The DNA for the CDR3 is TGCGCCAGCAGTGAGTTAGCGGGAGCATCAGATACGCAGTATTTT.

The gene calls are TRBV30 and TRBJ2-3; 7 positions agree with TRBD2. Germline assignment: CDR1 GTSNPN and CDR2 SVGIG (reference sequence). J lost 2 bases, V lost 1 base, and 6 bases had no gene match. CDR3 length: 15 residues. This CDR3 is CAWSAGRGYTDTQYF. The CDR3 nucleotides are TGTGCCTGGAGTGCAGGGCGGGGGTACACAGATACGCAGTATTTT.